This TCR beta chain appears in the sequencing data of a study of identical twins. This clonotype occurred once. Mismatch with germline at one junction end may stem from a read error. TCRdb reprocessed the 5' RACE reads with MiXCR, giving one entry per CDR3 protein. This sample has about 240,000 distinct CDR3 sequences, with about 10% found just once. CDR1 is SGHKS, CDR2 YYEKEE, per germline (reference sequence). This CDR3 is 15 amino acids long. This receptor was obtained from a man between 45 and 60 years old in good health. This chain uses TRBV5-5 with TRBJ2-7, with 10 bases that match TRBD1. Material: memory T cells sorted from blood. The CDR3 region is CASSPDRGQGGKWDF. DNA of the CDR3: TGTGCCAGCAGCCCTGACAGGGGGCAAGGTGGGAAGTGGGACTTC.